This entry lists 17 T cell receptor beta chains sequenced from one sample in a study of blood T cell repertoires in COVID-19. Clones were read by immunoSEQ multiplex PCR, and TCRdb kept only the in-frame ones, dropping some. The data show about 280,000 clones, about 90% seen once. The sample was PBMCs or T cells enriched from blood (not recorded which). These receptors all come from a woman between 18 and 29 years old with acute COVID-19.

V and J are TRBV7-9 and TRBJ2-7; possibly TRBD2 for D (5 bases). The CDR3 length is 14 residues. Germline CDR1 and CDR2: SEHNR and FQNEAQ (reference sequence). V was clipped by 3 bases and J by 2 bases, with 11 bases between them. CDR3 protein: CASSLERVAYEQYF. CDR3 DNA sequence: TGTGCCAGCAGCTTGGAGAGGGTTGCCTACGAGCAGTACTTC.

This chain connects TRBV14 to TRBJ1-3, with 7 nucleotides matching TRBD1. J lost 4 bases, V lost 4 bases, and 7 bases had no gene match. This CDR3 is built from 15 residues. The germline CDR1 and CDR2 sequences are SGHDN and FVKESK. In DNA, the CDR3 is TGTGCCAGCAGCCGCGACAGGGTTTTCGGAAACACCATATATTTT. Its protein product is CASSRDRVFGNTIYF.

This rearrangement joins TRBV30 to TRBJ1-5; TRBD1 aligns across 7 bases. Looked up from germline, CDR1 is GTSNPN and CDR2 is SVGIG (reference sequence). The V gene end was trimmed by 1 base and the J gene end by 6 bases; junction bases not matched to a gene: 3. CDR3 length equals 13 residues. DNA for the CDR3: TGTGCCTGGAGTGCAGGGGGAAGTCAGCCCCAGCATTTT. Encoded protein: CAWSAGGSQPQHF.

This chain links TRBV7-9 with TRBJ2-1; 8 bases are shared with TRBD1. There are 18 residues in the CDR3. J gave up 6 bases and V 2 bases, and 15 bases lay outside the gene matches. Germline CDR1 is SEHNR and CDR2 is FQNEAQ (reference sequence). DNA for the CDR3: TGTGCCAGCAGCTTATCCGTTGGAAGGGGAACAGGGGGCAATGAGCAGTTCTTC. Its translation: CASSLSVGRGTGGNEQFF. The variable domain in full, with the rest retrieved from reference TRBV7-9 and TRBJ2-1, is DTGVSQNPRHKITKRGQNVTFRCDPISEHNRLYWYRQTLGQGPEFLTYFQNEAQLEKSRLLSDRFSAERPKGSFSTLEIQRTEQGDSAMYLCASSLSVGRGTGGNEQFFGPGTRLTVL.

This clone appeared once. V usage is TRBV7-9 and J usage is TRBJ1-4; TRBD1 is a possible D gene (6 bases). The CDR3 contains 17 residues. The germline CDR1 and CDR2 sequences are SEHNR and FQNEAQ (reference sequence). Trimming left V 2 bases short and J 4 bases short, with 17 bases between. CDR3 region: CASSLRGGRSGNEKLFF. In nucleotides, the CDR3 is TGTGCCAGCAGCTTAAGGGGGGGCAGGTCCGGTAATGAAAAACTGTTTTTT.

This chain connects TRBV11-2 to TRBJ1-2, with 8 bases fitting TRBD1. There are 15 residues in the CDR3. The germline V gene has CDR1 SGHAT and CDR2 FQNNGV. With V trimmed by 5 bases and J by 2 bases, 7 bases remained unmatched. The CDR3: CASSTPRGQNYGYTF. The DNA for the CDR3 is TGTGCCAGCAGCACTCCCAGGGGGCAAAACTATGGCTACACCTTC.

CDR3 residues: CASSFSGTTDNEQFF. The CDR3 nucleotides are TGTGCCAGCAGCTTCTCCGGGACTACCGACAATGAGCAGTTCTTC. The chain recombines TRBV7-9 with TRBJ2-1, with 7 bases fitting TRBD2. Germline values: CDR1 SEHNR, CDR2 FQNEAQ (reference sequence). After removal of 3 bases from V and 5 bases from J, the junction contained 7 bases not matched to a gene. This CDR3 is built from 15 residues.

V is TRBV11-2 and J is TRBJ2-1, with 11 bases lining up with TRBD2. V shed 2 bases, J shed 6 bases, and the junction held 6 bases outside the gene matches. This CDR3 is 16 amino acids long. Germline CDR1 SGHAT, CDR2 FQNNGV. The chain's CDR3 is CASSLLAGTSGNEQFF. The CDR3 DNA follows: TGTGCCAGCAGCTTACTGGCCGGGACTAGCGGCAATGAGCAGTTCTTC.

The chain carries TRBV11-2 and TRBJ2-2, with a tentative D call TRBD1 (5 bases). Trimming removed 2 bases at V and 1 base at J, with 8 bases between. The CDR3 runs to 15 residues. Germline-derived CDR1 and CDR2 are SGHAT and FQNNGV. CDR3 loop: CASSLPRVNTGELFF. The CDR3 region has the DNA TGTGCCAGCAGCTTACCCAGGGTGAACACCGGGGAGCTGTTTTTT.

The chain has TRBV9 and TRBJ1-1, with D uncertain. This CDR3 contains 13 residues. The germline V gene has CDR1 SGDLS and CDR2 YYNGEE. Deletions cut 3 bases from V and 4 bases from J, with 10 bases between. In DNA, the CDR3 is TGTGCCAGCAGCGGGACGGGAATCACTGAAGCTTTCTTT. It specifies CASSGTGITEAFF.

This clone was counted between two and nine times. V and J are TRBV14 and TRBJ2-1, with TRBD2 as a possible D gene (6 bases). Trimming took 1 base from V and 6 from J, leaving 13 bases between them. Germline assignment: CDR1 SGHDN and CDR2 FVKESK. CDR3 length: 15 amino acids. The DNA for the CDR3 is TGTGCCAGCAGCCAAGTGGAGGGGAGCGTCAATGAGCAGTTCTTC. The encoded protein is CASSQVEGSVNEQFF.

The V and J genes are TRBV7-9 and TRBJ1-1; 7 bases match TRBD1. Germline trimming cut 2 bases from V and 5 bases from J; bases unmatched to any gene: 11. CDR3 length equals 16 residues. In germline, CDR1 is SEHNR, CDR2 FQNEAQ (reference sequence). The CDR3 sequence: CASSLWARGAGTEAFF. DNA of the CDR3: TGTGCCAGCAGCTTATGGGCCAGGGGGGCAGGGACTGAAGCTTTCTTT.

The rearrangement links TRBV27 to TRBJ2-7, with 11 bases fitting TRBD2. The ends lost 5 bases at V and 3 bases at J; junction bases unmatched: 6. Germline CDR1 reads MNHEY; CDR2 reads SMNVEV (reference sequence). The CDR3 has 15 amino acids. Here the CDR3 reads CASSNRGTSGYEQYF. The CDR3 DNA reads TGTGCCAGCAGTAACCGCGGGACTAGCGGCTACGAGCAGTACTTC.

This chain uses TRBV2 with TRBJ2-3; 10 bases are a match to TRBD2. V was clipped by 7 bases and J by 0 bases; unmatched bases: 4. Germline CDR1 and CDR2: SNHLY and FYNNEI. This CDR3 is built from 15 residues. The CDR3 DNA reads TGTGCCAGCATTTTGACTAGCGGGAGCACAGATACGCAGTATTTT. Amino acid sequence: CASILTSGSTDTQYF.

The chain recombines TRBV10-1 with TRBJ2-2, with TRBD1 matching over 11 bases. The CDR3 runs to 16 residues. Germline CDR1 is WNHNN and CDR2 is SYGVQD (reference sequence). With V trimmed by 5 bases and J by 4 bases, 6 bases remained unmatched. The CDR3 protein is CASSPNGQGATGELFF. The CDR3 DNA sequence: TGCGCCAGCAGTCCAAACGGACAGGGGGCCACCGGGGAGCTGTTTTTT.

The chain carries TRBV6-2 or TRBV6-3 and TRBJ2-1, with TRBD1 matching 8 bases. Germline values: CDR1 MNHEY, CDR2 SVGEGT. The CDR3 is 13 residues long. V dropped 5 bases and J dropped 9; count of bases not matched to a gene: 6. The CDR3 reads CASSKQGVGEQFF. DNA for the CDR3: TGTGCCAGCAGTAAACAGGGGGTTGGTGAGCAGTTCTTC.

The J gene is TRBJ1-1, the V gene TRBV7-2, with D hard to call. V was shortened by 1 base and J by 2 bases, with 8 bases between the two germline ends. CDR1 is SGHTA, CDR2 FQGNSA, per germline. The CDR3 covers 14 residues. CDR3 coding DNA: TGTGCCAGCAGCTTAGTTCCAGGTAACACTGAAGCTTTCTTT. It yields the protein CASSLVPGNTEAFF.